These 5 T cell receptor beta chains were sequenced from one sample in a study of blood T cell repertoires in COVID-19. The method was immunoSEQ multiplex PCR; TCRdb's version includes in-frame clones alone and lacks a portion of them. The sample lists about 200,000 clones, just under 85% occurring once. Specimen: PBMCs or T cells enriched from blood (not recorded which). The source of these receptors is a man aged 40-49 years who had recovered from COVID-19.

J is TRBJ2-3 and V is TRBV12-3 or TRBV12-4, with TRBD1 matching over 10 bases. CDR3 size: 13 residues. The V and J ends lost 10 bases and 4 bases, in that order; junction bases with no gene match: 5. The CDR3 is CANTGTGADTQYF. CDR3 in DNA: TGTGCCAACACCGGGACAGGGGCAGATACGCAGTATTTT.

The V and J genes are TRBV13 and TRBJ1-4; D gene ambiguous. Germline-derived CDR1 and CDR2 are PRHDT and FYEKMQ (reference sequence). This CDR3 region has 14 residues. Trimming removed 0 bases at V and 5 bases at J, with 7 bases between. The CDR3 DNA sequence: TGTGCCAGCAGCTTAGGGGCAGGCAATGAAAAACTGTTTTTT. Translation: CASSLGAGNEKLFF. Looking up the rest from reference TRBV13 and TRBJ1-4 gives the full variable domain: AAGVIQSPRHLIKEKRETATLKCYPIPRHDTVYWYQQGPGQDPQFLISFYEKMQSDKGSIPDRFSAQQFSDYHSELNMSSLELGDSALYFCASSLGAGNEKLFFGSGTQLSVL.

The chain is built from TRBV12-3 or TRBV12-4 and TRBJ2-3; no reliable D call. Deletions cut 6 bases from V and 5 bases from J, with 12 bases between. The CDR3 length is 13 residues. The CDR3 spells CASSAGSVDTQYF. The CDR3 DNA is TGTGCCAGCAGCGCAGGTTCCGTAGATACGCAGTATTTT.

The table lists this clone with a count of one. The chain combines TRBV7-9 with TRBJ1-2; TRBD1 matches at 8 bases. Germline V gene lookup returns CDR1 SEHNR and CDR2 FQNEAQ (reference sequence). The CDR3 is made up of 14 amino acids. V was pared by 5 bases and J by 2 bases, with 4 bases of the junction left unmatched. The CDR3 coding sequence is TGTGCCAGCAGCCCCCGGGACAGGAACTATGGCTACACCTTC. Translating gives CASSPRDRNYGYTF. Filled out from reference TRBV7-9 and TRBJ1-2, the complete variable domain reads DTGVSQNPRHKITKRGQNVTFRCDPISEHNRLYWYRQTLGQGPEFLTYFQNEAQLEKSRLLSDRFSAERPKGSFSTLEIQRTEQGDSAMYLCASSPRDRNYGYTFGSGTRLTVV.

V gene TRBV29-1 combines with J gene TRBJ2-1; 9 bases align to TRBD2. V lost 7 bases and J lost 5; bases outside the gene matches: 15. The length of the CDR3 is 16 residues. Per the germline V gene, CDR1 is SQVTM and CDR2 is ANQGSEA. The CDR3 region has the DNA TGCAGCGCCACCCCTCTGGGGGTAGCGGGGGACAATGAGCAGTTCTTC. This gives the protein CSATPLGVAGDNEQFF.